Sequencing of this T cell receptor (beta chain) was carried out in a study of patients and donors after allogeneic stem cell transplantation. V shed 2 bases and J shed 11 bases, with 16 bases lying between them. The CDR3 is 14 residues long. Germline CDR1 is LGHNA and CDR2 is YNFKEQ. Using its own MiXCR run on the RT-PCR reads, TCRdb lists one record per CDR3 protein. The repertoire includes some 880,000 distinct CDR3 sequences, approximately 19% of them detected once, and 5.5% to 6.5% sits in the top ten. This clonotype was seen a handful of times. This chain joins TRBV4-2 and TRBJ2-4; a possible D gene is TRBD1 (6 bases). The sequenced sample consisted of blood, either unsorted or a sorted T cell fraction (not recorded which). The receptor's source is a human donor who was either an allogeneic HSCT recipient or a stem cell or donor lymphocyte infusion donor (not recorded which). It is not recorded whose cells these are; they may come from a transplant donor. This CDR3 is CASSQTPNDRFQYF. CDR3 nucleotide sequence: TGTGCCAGCAGCCAAACCCCGAACGACAGGTTTCAGTACTTC.